A selection of T cell receptor beta chains follows, all from one sample in a study of CD8 T cells in ankylosing spondylitis. TCRdb fed the 5' RACE reads into MiXCR, producing one record per CDR3 protein. The sample yields around 160,000 distinct CDR3 sequences, 11% seen once. Input material: blood, either unsorted or a sorted T cell fraction (not recorded which). These TCRs come from a male donor with ankylosing spondylitis or in good health (not recorded which). CDR3s include the opening cysteine and the closing phenylalanine or tryptophan. A D gene is named only where the DNA matches it firmly. The size of a clone is reported for some rows only, either as once, few or many, or as a class for expanded clones.

clone size,D gene,V gene,CDR3 length,J gene,CDR3 DNA,CDR3 protein
many,.,TRBV12-3/TRBV12-4,17,TRBJ2-3,TGTGCCAGCAGTCCCGCCGACTCGCCGATTGGCACAGATACGCAGTATTTT,CASSPADSPIGTDTQYF
many,TRBD1,TRBV13,17,TRBJ1-1,TGTGCCAGCAGCTTCGGGACAGCCTATGGTCGGGACACTGAAGCTTTCTTT,CASSFGTAYGRDTEAFF
many,.,TRBV7-7,16,TRBJ2-5,TGTGCCAGCAGCTTAGTGGCAGGGGACGCGGTAGAGACCCAGTACTTC,CASSLVAGDAVETQYF
many,.,TRBV5-1,14,TRBJ2-1,TGCGCCAGCAGCTCCCCCACCTCCTACAATGAGCAGTTCTTC,CASSSPTSYNEQFF
few,TRBD2,TRBV20-1,15,TRBJ2-5,TGCTGTGCTAGAGGGTGGAGACTAGCGGAAGAGACCCAGTACTTC,CCARGWRLAEETQYF
few,.,TRBV7-2,17,TRBJ2-5,TGTGCCAGCAGCCCCTCTAGGGGGGCCTCGGATGTGGTGACCCAGTACTTC,CASSPSRGASDVVTQYF
many,TRBD2,TRBV9,13,TRBJ2-1,TGTGCCAGCAGCCCACGACTAGCGGGAAACCCGTTCTTC,CASSPRLAGNPFF
.,TRBD1,TRBV9,15,TRBJ1-2,TGTGCCAGCAGCGTAAACTTGAGGGACAGCAAGCTCTACACCTTC,CASSVNLRDSKLYTF
.,TRBD2,TRBV5-1,16,TRBJ2-1,TGCGCCAGCAGCTTGGGGAGCGGGAGGGCCCTCGATGAGCAGTTCTTC,CASSLGSGRALDEQFF
many,TRBD2,TRBV24-1,15,TRBJ2-3,TGTGCCACCAGTGATGTTACTAGCGGCACAGATACGCAGTATTTT,CATSDVTSGTDTQYF
many,.,TRBV5-1,16,TRBJ1-1,TGCGCCAGCAGCTGGAGAGGTCTAGTGAGGAACACTGAAGCTTTCTTT,CASSWRGLVRNTEAFF